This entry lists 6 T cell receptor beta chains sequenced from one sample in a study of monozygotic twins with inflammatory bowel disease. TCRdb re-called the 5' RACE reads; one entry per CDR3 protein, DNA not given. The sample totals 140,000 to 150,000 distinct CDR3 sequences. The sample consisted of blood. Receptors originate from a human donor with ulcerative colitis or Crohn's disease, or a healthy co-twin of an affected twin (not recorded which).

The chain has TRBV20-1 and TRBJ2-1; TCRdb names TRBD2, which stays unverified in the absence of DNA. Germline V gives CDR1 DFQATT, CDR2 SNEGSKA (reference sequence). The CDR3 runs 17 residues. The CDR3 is CSARTPTSGSSYNEQFF.

The CDR3 region is CASRRLAGGPANEQFF. The chain joins TRBV6-1 to TRBJ2-1; TCRdb's assignment of TRBD2 cannot be checked, as there is no DNA. The length of the CDR3 is 16 residues. Per the germline V gene, CDR1 is MNHNS and CDR2 is SASEGT.

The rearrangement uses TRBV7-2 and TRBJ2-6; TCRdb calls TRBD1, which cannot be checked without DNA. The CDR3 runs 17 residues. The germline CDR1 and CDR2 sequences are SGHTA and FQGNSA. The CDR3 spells CASSLLSGWGGANVLTF.

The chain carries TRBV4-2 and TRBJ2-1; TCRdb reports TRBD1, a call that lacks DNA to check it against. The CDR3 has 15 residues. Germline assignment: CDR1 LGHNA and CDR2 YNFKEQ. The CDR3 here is CASSPLTGVYNEQFF.

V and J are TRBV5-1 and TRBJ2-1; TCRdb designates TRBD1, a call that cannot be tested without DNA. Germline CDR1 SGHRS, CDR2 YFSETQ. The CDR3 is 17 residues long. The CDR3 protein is CASSMRRQGRSYNEQFF.

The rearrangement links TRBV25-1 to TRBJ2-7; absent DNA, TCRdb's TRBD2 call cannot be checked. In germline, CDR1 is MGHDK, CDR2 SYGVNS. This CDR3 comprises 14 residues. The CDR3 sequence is CASSRLAGAYEQYF.